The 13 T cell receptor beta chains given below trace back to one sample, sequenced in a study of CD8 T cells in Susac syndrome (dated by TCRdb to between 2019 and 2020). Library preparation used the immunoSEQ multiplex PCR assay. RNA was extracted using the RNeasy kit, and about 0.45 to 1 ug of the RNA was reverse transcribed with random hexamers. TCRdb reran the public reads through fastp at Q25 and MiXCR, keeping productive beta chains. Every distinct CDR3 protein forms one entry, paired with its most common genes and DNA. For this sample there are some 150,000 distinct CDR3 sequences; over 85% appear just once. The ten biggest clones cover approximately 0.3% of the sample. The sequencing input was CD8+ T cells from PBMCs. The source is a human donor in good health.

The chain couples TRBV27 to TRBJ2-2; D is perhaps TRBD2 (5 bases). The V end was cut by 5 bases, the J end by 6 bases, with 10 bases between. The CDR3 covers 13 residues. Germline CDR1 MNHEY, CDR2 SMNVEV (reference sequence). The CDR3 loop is CASSPLGPGELFF. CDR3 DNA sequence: TGTGCCAGCAGTCCACTAGGGCCCGGGGAGCTGTTTTTT.

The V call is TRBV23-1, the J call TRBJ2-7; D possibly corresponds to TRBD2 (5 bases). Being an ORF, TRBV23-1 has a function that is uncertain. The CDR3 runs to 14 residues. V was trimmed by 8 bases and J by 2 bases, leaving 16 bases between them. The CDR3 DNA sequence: TGCGCCAGCCGAACGATTATGAGGGCCTACGAGCAGTACTTC. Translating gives CASRTIMRAYEQYF.

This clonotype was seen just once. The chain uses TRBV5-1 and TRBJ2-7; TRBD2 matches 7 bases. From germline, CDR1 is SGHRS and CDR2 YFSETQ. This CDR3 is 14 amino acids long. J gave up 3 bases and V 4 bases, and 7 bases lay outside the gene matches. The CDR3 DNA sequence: TGCGCCAGCAGCGGGGGAGGGGCCAGCTACGAGCAGTACTTC. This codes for CASSGGGASYEQYF.

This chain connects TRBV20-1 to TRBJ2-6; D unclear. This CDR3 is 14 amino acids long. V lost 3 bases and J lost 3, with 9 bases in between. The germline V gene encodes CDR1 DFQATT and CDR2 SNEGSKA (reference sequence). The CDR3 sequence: CSASEGHGANVLTF. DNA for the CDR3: TGCAGTGCTAGCGAAGGGCATGGGGCCAACGTCCTGACTTTC.

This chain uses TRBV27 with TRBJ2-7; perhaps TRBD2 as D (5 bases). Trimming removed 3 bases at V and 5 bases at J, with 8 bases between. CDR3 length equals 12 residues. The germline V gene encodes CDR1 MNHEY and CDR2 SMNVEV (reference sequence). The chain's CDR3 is CASSFGEHEQYF. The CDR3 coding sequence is TGTGCCAGCAGTTTCGGGGAGCACGAGCAGTACTTC.

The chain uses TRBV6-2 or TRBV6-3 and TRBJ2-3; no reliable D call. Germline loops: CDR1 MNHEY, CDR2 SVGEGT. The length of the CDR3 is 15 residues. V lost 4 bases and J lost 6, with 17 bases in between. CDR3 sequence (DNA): TGTGCCAGCAGTTCCGGTCCTAGGCCTTTCGATACGCAGTATTTT. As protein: CASSSGPRPFDTQYF.

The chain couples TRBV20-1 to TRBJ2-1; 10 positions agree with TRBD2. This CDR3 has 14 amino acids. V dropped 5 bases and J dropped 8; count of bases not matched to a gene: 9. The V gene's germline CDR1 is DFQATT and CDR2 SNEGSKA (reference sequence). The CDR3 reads CSALLAGERDEQFF. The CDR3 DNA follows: TGCAGTGCTCTCCTAGCGGGAGAGAGGGATGAGCAGTTCTTC.

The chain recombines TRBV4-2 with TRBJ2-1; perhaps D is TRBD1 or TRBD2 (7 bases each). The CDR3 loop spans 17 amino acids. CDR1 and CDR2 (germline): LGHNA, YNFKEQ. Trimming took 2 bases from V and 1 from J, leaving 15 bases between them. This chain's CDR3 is CASSQIPGGGSYNEQFF. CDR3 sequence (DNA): TGTGCCAGCAGCCAAATTCCAGGGGGAGGGTCCTACAATGAGCAGTTCTTC.

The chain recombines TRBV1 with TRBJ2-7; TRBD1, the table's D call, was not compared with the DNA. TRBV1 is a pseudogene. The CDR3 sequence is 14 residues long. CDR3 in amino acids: CTSSVSGTTYEQYF. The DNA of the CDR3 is TGCACCAGCAGCGTCAGCGGGACAACCTACGAGCAGTACTTC.

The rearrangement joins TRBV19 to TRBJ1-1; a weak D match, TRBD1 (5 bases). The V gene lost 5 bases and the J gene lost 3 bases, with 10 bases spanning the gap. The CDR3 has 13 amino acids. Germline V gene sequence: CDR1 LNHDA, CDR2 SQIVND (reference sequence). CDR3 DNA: TGTGCCAGTAGTCCGACAGCCCACACTGAAGCTTTCTTT. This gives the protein CASSPTAHTEAFF.

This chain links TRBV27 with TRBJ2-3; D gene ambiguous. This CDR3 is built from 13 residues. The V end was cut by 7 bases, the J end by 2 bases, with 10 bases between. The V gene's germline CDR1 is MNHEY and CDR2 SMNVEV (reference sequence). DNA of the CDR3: TGTGCCAGCACCTCCTCTTTCACAGATACGCAGTATTTT. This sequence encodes CASTSSFTDTQYF.

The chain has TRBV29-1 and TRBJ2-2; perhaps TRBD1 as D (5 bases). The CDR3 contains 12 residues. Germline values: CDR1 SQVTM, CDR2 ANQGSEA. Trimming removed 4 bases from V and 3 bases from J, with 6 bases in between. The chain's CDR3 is CSVVQDTGELFF. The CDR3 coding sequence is TGCAGCGTTGTACAGGACACCGGGGAGCTGTTTTTT.

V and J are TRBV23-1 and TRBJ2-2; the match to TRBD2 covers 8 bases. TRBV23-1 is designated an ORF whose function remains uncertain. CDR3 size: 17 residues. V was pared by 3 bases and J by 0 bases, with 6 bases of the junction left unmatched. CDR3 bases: TGCGCCAGCAGTCATTCAGACGGGAGGGCGAACACCGGGGAGCTGTTTTTT. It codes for CASSHSDGRANTGELFF.